This T cell receptor beta chain was profiled in a study of shared clonotypes between healthy human individuals. The study, taken as a whole, reports: Larger richness was generally estimated for naive than memory subsets.

With respect to this clone: The antigen is unknown.

V dropped 0 bases and J dropped 0 bases, with 12 bases sitting between them. Germline loops: CDR1 KGHSH, CDR2 LQKENI. The CDR3 covers 18 residues. The table came from immunoSEQ multiplex PCR; TCRdb's copy has only in-frame clones and leaves some out. This table has hundreds of thousands of clones, roughly 96% appearing once. The naive CD8 fraction comprised CD45RO-negative cells positively selected for CCR7 and excluded terminally differentiated effector memory CD45RA+ cells. The material sequenced was naive CD8+ T cells sorted from blood. J is TRBJ2-6 and V is TRBV18; the D call may be TRBD1 or TRBD2 (6 bases each). This sequence was found in a woman aged 25 to 45 in good health. CDR3 protein: CASSPPKGGGSGANVLTF. The CDR3 bases are TGTGCCAGCTCACCACCCAAGGGGGGAGGCTCTGGGGCCAACGTCCTGACTTTC.